This T cell receptor (beta chain) was captured by sequencing in a study of blood T cells in healthy people across ages. Looking at the study overall: There was about one barcoded beta molecule captured by template switching per two T cells.

This clonotype was seen only a few times. Its target is unknown. The draw of peripheral blood yielded approximately 10 milliliters from each donor. The V gene end was trimmed by 5 bases and the J gene end by 3 bases; junction bases not matched to a gene: 4. In germline, CDR1 is SGHRS, CDR2 YFSETQ. The CDR3 is 14 residues long. A second PCR, run for roughly 7 to 11 cycles, used a sample-barcoded 5' primer plus a J-beta primer mix. Each of the samples gave a minimum of 3 million paired-end reads that contained CDR3. TCRdb called the 5' RACE reads again in MiXCR, with one record for every CDR3 protein. The table shows some 1.5 million distinct CDR3 sequences, with roughly 30% occurring only once. Study outcomes and limitations: Higher diversity and more naive CD4+ cells were features of long-lived donors, compared to aged donors.

This rearrangement joins TRBV5-1 to TRBJ2-3, with 9 bases aligning to TRBD2. The receptor's source is a woman under 40 in good health. The sequenced sample was blood. The CDR3 nucleotides read TGCGCCAGCAGATGGACTAGCGAAACAGATACGCAGTATTTT. Translating gives CASRWTSETDTQYF.